A selection of T cell receptor beta chains follows, all from one sample in a study of CD8 T cells in Susac syndrome. TCRdb processed the immunoSEQ multiplex PCR reads anew with MiXCR; each CDR3 protein has one entry. The table has about 100,000 distinct CDR3 sequences, 95% seen once. Specimen: CD8+ T cells from PBMCs. All receptors come from a human donor with Susac syndrome. Each CDR3 is given with its conserved first and last residue. D genes are given only for firm matches. The size field is filled for only some rows; it gives once, few, many or a size class.

-	TRBV15	TRBJ2-6	-	TGTGCCACCGCCAGAGAGGCTGGGGCCAACGTCCTGACTTTC	CATAREAGANVLTF
-	TRBV29-1	TRBJ2-3	-	TGCAGCGTTGCGTCCCCTTTACAGGATACGCAGTATTTT	CSVASPLQDTQYF
-	TRBV20-1	TRBJ2-5	-	TGCAGTGCTAACCAGGGGAACCAAGAGACCCAGTACTTC	CSANQGNQETQYF
-	TRBV6-5	TRBJ2-7	-	TGTGCCAGCAGTTACTCGGATTTTACGGACGAGCAGTACTTC	CASSYSDFTDEQYF
TRBD2	TRBV13	TRBJ2-5	-	TGTGCCAGCAGCTTACGGGGGGGGGCAACGAAAGAGACCCAGTACTTC	CASSLRGGATKETQYF
TRBD1	TRBV27	TRBJ1-4	once	TGTGCCAGCAGCTTAAAACGGGACAGGGGGCGGGCGGAAAAACTGTTTTTT	CASSLKRDRGRAEKLFF
TRBD1	TRBV23-1	TRBJ2-1	once	TGCGCCAGCAGCCCCTTGGGGACAGGGGTGTTCTTC	CASSPLGTGVFF
TRBD1	TRBV9	TRBJ1-1	-	TGTGCCAGCAGCCCAAGGGACAGCCTCTCCACTGAAGCTTTCTTT	CASSPRDSLSTEAFF
TRBD2	TRBV6-5	TRBJ2-7	-	TGTGCCAGCAGTTACACCGGGGGGAGCTCCTACGAGCAGTACTTC	CASSYTGGSSYEQYF
TRBD1	TRBV23-1	TRBJ2-5	-	TGCGCCAGCAGTCAAACATTGGGACAGGGCGCGCCCCTTTACCAAGAGACCCAGTACTTC	CASSQTLGQGAPLYQETQYF
-	TRBV7-9	TRBJ1-2	-	TGTGCCAGCAGCTCCCGGGAAGAGATTTATGGCTACACCTTC	CASSSREEIYGYTF
-	TRBV20-1	TRBJ1-1	-	TGCAGTGCCCCTCGGGGGAGCACTGAAGCTTTCTTT	CSAPRGSTEAFF
TRBD2	TRBV28	TRBJ2-1	-	TGTGCCAGCAGTTTATCAGTCGGCGGGAGCTCCTACAATGAGCAGTTCTTC	CASSLSVGGSSYNEQFF
TRBD1	TRBV27	TRBJ2-5	once	TGTGCCAGCAGTCCTGACAGGGTGAAAGAGACCCAGTACTTC	CASSPDRVKETQYF
-	TRBV3-1	TRBJ1-1	-	TGTGCCAGCAGCCAGGCAGGCGGAACCACTGAAGCTTTCTTT	CASSQAGGTTEAFF
-	TRBV28	TRBJ2-6	-	TGTGCCAGCAGGCCCGGTGGTGGAACCAACGTCCTGACTTTC	CASRPGGGTNVLTF
-	TRBV20-1	TRBJ1-6	-	TGCAGTGCTAAGGACGCCATGACCAATTCACCCCTCCACTTT	CSAKDAMTNSPLHF
-	TRBV27	TRBJ2-5	-	TGTGCCAGCAGTTTAGCGGGACGGTACCAAGAGACCCAGTACTTC	CASSLAGRYQETQYF
TRBD1	TRBV25-1	TRBJ1-5	-	TGTGCCAGCGGAGCACAGGGGAGTAGCCAGCCCCAGCATTTT	CASGAQGSSQPQHF
TRBD2	TRBV11-3	TRBJ2-2	once	TGTGCCAGCAGCCAGATAGCGGGCGAAGATGCCGGGGAGCTGTTTTTT	CASSQIAGEDAGELFF
-	TRBV5-6	TRBJ1-2	-	TGTGCCAGCAGGCGAGACTATGGCTACACCTTC	CASRRDYGYTF
-	TRBV27	TRBJ2-7	-	TGTGCCAGCAGTCTGGGGGCCATCGCCTACGAGCAGTACTTC	CASSLGAIAYEQYF
-	TRBV19	TRBJ1-1	-	TGTGCCAGTAGTATAGGGATTTCTGAAGCTTTCTTT	CASSIGISEAFF
TRBD2	TRBV13	TRBJ2-7	-	TGTGCCAGCAGCTTCCGACTAGCGGGAGCGAACGAGCAGTACTTC	CASSFRLAGANEQYF
-	TRBV2	TRBJ2-1	once	TGTGCCAGCAGTGCCGTGTCTAGGAATGAGCAGTTCTTC	CASSAVSRNEQFF
TRBD2	TRBV12-3/TRBV12-4	TRBJ2-1	-	TGTGCCAGCAGTCCGGGACTAGCTGGTGAGCAGTTCTTC	CASSPGLAGEQFF
-	TRBV20-1	TRBJ2-3	-	TGCAGTGCTAGCGGGGAGTTCCTTAGCACAGATACGCAGTATTTT	CSASGEFLSTDTQYF
-	TRBV19	TRBJ2-2	-	TGTGCCAGTAGTATAGATAGGTCCGGGACCGGGGAGCTGTTTTTT	CASSIDRSGTGELFF
-	TRBV20-1	TRBJ1-5	once	TGCAGTGCCAGAGCTGGGGGCGTGGAGCCCCAGCATTTT	CSARAGGVEPQHF
-	TRBV29-1	TRBJ1-1	-	TGCAGCGTTGACCGGCGAGGGAGAGAGGGGAACACTGAAGCTTTCTTT	CSVDRRGREGNTEAFF
-	TRBV28	TRBJ2-7	-	TGTGCCAGCAGTCACGGGGACTTCACCTACGAGCAGTACTTC	CASSHGDFTYEQYF